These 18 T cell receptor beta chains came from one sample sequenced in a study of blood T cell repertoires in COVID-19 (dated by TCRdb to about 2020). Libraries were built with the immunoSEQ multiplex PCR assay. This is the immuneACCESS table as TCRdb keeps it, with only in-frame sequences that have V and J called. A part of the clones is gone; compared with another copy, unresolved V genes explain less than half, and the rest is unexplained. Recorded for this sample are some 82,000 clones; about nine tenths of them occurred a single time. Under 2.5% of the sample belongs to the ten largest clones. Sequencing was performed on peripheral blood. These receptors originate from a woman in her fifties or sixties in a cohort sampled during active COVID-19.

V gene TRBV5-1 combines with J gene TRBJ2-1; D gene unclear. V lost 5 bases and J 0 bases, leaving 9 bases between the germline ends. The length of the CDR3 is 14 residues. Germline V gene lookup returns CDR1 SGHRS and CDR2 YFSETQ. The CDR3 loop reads CASRAESSYNEQFF. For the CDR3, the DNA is TGCGCCAGCAGGGCGGAGAGCTCCTACAATGAGCAGTTCTTC.

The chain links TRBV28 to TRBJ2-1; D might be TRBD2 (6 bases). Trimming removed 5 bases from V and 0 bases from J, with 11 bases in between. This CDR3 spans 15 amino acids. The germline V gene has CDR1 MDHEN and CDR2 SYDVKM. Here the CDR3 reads CASSSSGSSYNEQFF. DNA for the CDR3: TGTGCCAGCAGTAGTAGCGGTAGCTCCTACAATGAGCAGTTCTTC.

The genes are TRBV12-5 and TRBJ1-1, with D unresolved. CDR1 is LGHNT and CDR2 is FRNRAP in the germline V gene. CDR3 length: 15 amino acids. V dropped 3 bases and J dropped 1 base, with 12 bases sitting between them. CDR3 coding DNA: TGTGCTAGTGGTTTAGGTGGAGTACGGAACACTGAAGCTTTCTTT. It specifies CASGLGGVRNTEAFF. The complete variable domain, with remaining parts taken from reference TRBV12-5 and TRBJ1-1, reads DARVTQTPRHKVTEMGQEVTMRCQPILGHNTVFWYRQTMMQGLELLAYFRNRAPLDDSGMPKDRFSAEMPDATLATLKIQPSEPRDSAVYFCASGLGGVRNTEAFFGQGTRLTVV.

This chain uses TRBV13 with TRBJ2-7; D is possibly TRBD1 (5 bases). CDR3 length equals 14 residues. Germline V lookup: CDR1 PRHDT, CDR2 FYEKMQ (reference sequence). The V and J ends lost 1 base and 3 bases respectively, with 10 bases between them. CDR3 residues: CASSLVQGSYEQYF. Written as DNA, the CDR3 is TGTGCCAGCAGCTTAGTTCAGGGTAGCTACGAGCAGTACTTC.

CDR3 in amino acids: CASSQDPVTGDANGYTF. CDR3 nucleotide sequence: TGTGCCAGCAGCCAAGATCCGGTGACAGGGGACGCTAATGGCTACACCTTC. V and J are TRBV14 and TRBJ1-2; TRBD1 matches 8 bases. The germline V gene encodes CDR1 SGHDN and CDR2 FVKESK. The CDR3 consists of 17 residues. J gave up 6 bases and V 0 bases, and 12 bases lay outside the gene matches.

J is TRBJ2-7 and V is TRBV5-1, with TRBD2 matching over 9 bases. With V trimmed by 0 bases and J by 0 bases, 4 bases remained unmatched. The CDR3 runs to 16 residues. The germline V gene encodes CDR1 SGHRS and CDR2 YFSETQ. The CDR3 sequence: CASSLDAGGSSYEQYF. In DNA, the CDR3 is TGCGCCAGCAGCTTGGATGCGGGGGGGAGCTCCTACGAGCAGTACTTC. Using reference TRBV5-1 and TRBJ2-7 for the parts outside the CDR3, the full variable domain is KAGVTQTPRYLIKTRGQQVTLSCSPISGHRSVSWYQQTPGQGLQFLFEYFSETQRNKGNFPGRFSGRQFSNSRSEMNVSTLELGDSALYLCASSLDAGGSSYEQYFGPGTRLTVT.

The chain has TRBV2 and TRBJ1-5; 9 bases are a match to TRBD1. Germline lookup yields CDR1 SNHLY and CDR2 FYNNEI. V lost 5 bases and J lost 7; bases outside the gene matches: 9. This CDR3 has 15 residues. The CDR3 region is CASSPGTGMMQPQHF. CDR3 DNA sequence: TGTGCCAGCAGTCCCGGGACAGGGATGATGCAGCCCCAGCATTTT.

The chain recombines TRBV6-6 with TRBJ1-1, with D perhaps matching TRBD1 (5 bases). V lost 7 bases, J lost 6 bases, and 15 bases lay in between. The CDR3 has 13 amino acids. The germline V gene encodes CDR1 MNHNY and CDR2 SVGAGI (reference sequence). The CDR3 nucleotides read TGTGCCAGCACAGTCGCCGCGGGGGCTGAAGCTTTCTTT. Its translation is CASTVAAGAEAFF.

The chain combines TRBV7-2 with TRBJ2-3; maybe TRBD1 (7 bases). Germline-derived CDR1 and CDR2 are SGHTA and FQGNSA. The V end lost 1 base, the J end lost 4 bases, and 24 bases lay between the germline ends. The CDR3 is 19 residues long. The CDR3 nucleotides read TGTGCCAGCAGCTTAGTTTTATATGGGGGGCGCACAGGGGCAGATACGCAGTATTTT. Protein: CASSLVLYGGRTGADTQYF.

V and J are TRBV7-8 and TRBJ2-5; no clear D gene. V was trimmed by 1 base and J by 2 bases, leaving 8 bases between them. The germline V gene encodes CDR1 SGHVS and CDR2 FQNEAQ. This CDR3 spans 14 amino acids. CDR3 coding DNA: TGTGCCAGCAGCTTAGTGTCCCCACAAGAGACCCAGTACTTC. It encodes CASSLVSPQETQYF.

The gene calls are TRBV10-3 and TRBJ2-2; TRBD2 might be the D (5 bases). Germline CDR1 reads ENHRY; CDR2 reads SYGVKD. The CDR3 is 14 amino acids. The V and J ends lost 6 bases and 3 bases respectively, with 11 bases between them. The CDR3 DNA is TGTGCCATCAGATCGGGGTTAGACACCGGGGAGCTGTTTTTT. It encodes CAIRSGLDTGELFF.

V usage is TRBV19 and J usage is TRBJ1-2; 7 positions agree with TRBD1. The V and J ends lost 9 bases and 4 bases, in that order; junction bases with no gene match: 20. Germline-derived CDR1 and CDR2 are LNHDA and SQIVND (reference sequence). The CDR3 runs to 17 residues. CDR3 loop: CASHDVGQANRIYGYTF. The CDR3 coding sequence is TGTGCCAGCCACGATGTCGGACAGGCGAACCGTATCTATGGCTACACCTTC.

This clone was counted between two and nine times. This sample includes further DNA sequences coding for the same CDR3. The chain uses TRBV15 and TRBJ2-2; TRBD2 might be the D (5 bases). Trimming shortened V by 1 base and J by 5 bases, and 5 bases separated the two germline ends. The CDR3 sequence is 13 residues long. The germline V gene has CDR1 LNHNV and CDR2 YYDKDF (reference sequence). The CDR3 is CATSRAGTGELFF. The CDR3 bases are TGTGCCACCAGCAGAGCGGGGACCGGGGAGCTGTTTTTT.

The DNA of the CDR3 is TGTGCCAGCAGTTCGGGGGGGACTAGCGGGAAAGAGACCCAGTACTTC. It codes for CASSSGGTSGKETQYF. The rearrangement joins TRBV6-5 to TRBJ2-5, with TRBD2 identical over 13 bases. The CDR3 has 16 residues. Germline-derived CDR1 and CDR2 are MNHEY and SVGAGI. J gave up 3 bases and V 4 bases, and 5 bases lay outside the gene matches.

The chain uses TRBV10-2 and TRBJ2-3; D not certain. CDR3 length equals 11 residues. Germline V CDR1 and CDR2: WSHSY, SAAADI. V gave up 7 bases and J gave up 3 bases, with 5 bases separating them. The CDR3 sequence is CASISTDTQYF. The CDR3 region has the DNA TGCGCCAGCATCAGTACAGATACGCAGTATTTT.

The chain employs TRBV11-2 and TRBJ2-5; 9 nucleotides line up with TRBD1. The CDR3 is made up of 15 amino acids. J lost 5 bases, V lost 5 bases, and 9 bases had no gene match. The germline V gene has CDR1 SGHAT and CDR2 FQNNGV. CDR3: CASSIDRGFGETQYF. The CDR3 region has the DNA TGTGCCAGCAGCATCGACAGGGGGTTTGGGGAGACCCAGTACTTC.

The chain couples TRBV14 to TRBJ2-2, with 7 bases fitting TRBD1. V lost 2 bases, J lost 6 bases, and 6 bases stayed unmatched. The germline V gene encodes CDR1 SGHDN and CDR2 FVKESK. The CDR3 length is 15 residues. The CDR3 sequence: CASSQRQGRPGELFF. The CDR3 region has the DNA TGTGCCAGCAGCCAAAGACAGGGCCGGCCCGGGGAGCTGTTTTTT. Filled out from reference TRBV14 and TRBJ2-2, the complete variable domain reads EAGVTQFPSHSVIEKGQTVTLRCDPISGHDNLYWYRRVMGKEIKFLLHFVKESKQDESGMPNNRFLAERTGGTYSTLKVQPAELEDSGVYFCASSQRQGRPGELFFGEGSRLTVL.

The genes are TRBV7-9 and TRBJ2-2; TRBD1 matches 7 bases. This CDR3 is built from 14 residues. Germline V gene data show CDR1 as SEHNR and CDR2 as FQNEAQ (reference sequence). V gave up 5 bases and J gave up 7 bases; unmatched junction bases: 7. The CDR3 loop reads CASSGRQGSGELFF. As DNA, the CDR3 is TGTGCCAGCAGCGGAAGACAGGGAAGCGGGGAGCTGTTTTTT.